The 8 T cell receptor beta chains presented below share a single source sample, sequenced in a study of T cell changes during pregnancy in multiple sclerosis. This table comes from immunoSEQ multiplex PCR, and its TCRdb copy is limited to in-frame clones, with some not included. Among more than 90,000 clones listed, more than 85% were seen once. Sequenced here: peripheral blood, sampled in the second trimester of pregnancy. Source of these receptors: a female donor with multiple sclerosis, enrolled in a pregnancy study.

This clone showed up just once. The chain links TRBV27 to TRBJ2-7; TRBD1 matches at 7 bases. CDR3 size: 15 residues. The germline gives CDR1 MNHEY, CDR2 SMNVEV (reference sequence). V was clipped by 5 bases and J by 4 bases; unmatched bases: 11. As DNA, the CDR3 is TGTGCCAGCAGTCTACTCCCCACGACAGGGTACGAGCAGTACTTC. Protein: CASSLLPTTGYEQYF.

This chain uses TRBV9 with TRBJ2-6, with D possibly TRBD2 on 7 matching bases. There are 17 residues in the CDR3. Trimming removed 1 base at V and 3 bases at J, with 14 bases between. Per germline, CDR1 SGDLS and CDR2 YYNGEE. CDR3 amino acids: CASSVNRGALGANVLTF. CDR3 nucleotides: TGTGCCAGCAGCGTAAACCGGGGGGCGCTTGGGGCCAACGTCCTGACTTTC. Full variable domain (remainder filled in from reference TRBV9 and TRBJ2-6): DSGVTQTPKHLITATGQRVTLRCSPRSGDLSVYWYQQSLDQGLQFLIQYYNGEERAKGNILERFSAQQFPDLHSELNLSSLELGDSALYFCASSVNRGALGANVLTFGAGSRLTVL.

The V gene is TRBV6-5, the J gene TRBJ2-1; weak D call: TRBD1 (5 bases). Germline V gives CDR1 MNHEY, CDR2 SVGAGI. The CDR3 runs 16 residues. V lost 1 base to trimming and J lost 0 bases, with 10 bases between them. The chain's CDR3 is CASSYFRASSYNEQFF. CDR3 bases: TGTGCCAGCAGTTACTTCAGGGCCAGCTCCTACAATGAGCAGTTCTTC.

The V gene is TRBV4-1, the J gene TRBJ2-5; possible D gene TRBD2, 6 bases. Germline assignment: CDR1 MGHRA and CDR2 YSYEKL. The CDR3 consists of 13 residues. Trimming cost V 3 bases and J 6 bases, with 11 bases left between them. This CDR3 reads CASSQSEGQTQYF. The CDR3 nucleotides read TGCGCCAGCAGCCAGTCGGAGGGTCAGACCCAGTACTTC.

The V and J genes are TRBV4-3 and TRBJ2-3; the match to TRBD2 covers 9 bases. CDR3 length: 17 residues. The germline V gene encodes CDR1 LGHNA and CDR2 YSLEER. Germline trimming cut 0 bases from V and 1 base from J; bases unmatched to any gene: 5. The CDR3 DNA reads TGCGCCAGCAGCCAAGATAGAAGGACTAGCGGCACAGATACGCAGTATTTT. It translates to CASSQDRRTSGTDTQYF.

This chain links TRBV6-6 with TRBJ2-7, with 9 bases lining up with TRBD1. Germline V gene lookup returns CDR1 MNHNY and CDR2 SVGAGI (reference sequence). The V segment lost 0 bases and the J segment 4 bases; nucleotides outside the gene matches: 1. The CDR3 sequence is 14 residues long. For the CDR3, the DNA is TGTGCCAGCAGTTACTCGGACAGGGGTTACGAGCAGTACTTC. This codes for CASSYSDRGYEQYF.

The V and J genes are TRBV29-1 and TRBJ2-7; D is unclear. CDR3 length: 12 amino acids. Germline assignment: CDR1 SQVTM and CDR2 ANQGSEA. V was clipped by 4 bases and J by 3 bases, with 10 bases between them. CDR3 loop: CSVAASVYEQYF. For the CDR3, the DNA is TGCAGCGTTGCCGCTTCGGTCTACGAGCAGTACTTC.

The CDR3 DNA follows: TGCAGCGTTGAGGGGTGGGAGAGCTCCTACAATGAGCAGTTCTTC. Encoded protein: CSVEGWESSYNEQFF. V usage is TRBV29-1 and J usage is TRBJ2-1, with a possible D match to TRBD2 (5 bases). Germline V gives CDR1 SQVTM, CDR2 ANQGSEA. CDR3 length: 15 residues. Trimming took off 3 bases at V and 0 bases at J, with 12 bases between the two ends.